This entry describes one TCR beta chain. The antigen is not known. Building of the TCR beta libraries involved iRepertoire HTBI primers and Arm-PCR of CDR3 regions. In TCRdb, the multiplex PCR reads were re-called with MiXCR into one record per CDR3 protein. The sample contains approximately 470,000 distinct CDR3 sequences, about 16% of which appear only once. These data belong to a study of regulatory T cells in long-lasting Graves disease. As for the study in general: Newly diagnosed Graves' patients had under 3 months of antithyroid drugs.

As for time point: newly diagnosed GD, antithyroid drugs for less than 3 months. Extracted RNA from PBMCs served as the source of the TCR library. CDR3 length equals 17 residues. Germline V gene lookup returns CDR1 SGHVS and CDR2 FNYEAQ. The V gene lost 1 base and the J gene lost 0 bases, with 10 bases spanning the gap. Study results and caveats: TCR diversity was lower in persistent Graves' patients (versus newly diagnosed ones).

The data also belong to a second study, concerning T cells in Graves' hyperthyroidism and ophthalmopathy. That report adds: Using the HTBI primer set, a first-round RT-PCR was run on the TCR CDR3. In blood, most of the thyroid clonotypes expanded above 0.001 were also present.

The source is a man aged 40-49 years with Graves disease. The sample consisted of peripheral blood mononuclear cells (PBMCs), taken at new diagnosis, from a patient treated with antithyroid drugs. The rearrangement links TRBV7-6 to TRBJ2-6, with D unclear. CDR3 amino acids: CASSLGVGFSGANVLTF. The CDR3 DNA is TGTGCCAGCAGCTTAGGTGTCGGGTTCTCTGGGGCCAACGTCCTGACTTTC.